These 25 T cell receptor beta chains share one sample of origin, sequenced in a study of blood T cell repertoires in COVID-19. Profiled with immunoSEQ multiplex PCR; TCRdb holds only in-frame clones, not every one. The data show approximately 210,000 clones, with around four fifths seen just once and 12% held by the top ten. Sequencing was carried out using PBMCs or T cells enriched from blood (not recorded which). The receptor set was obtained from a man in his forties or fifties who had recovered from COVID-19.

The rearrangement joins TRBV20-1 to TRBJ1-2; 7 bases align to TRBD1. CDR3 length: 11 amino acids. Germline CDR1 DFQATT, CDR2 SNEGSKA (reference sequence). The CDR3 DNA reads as TGCAGCGTTGGACAGGTACATGGCTACACCTTC. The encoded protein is CSVGQVHGYTF.

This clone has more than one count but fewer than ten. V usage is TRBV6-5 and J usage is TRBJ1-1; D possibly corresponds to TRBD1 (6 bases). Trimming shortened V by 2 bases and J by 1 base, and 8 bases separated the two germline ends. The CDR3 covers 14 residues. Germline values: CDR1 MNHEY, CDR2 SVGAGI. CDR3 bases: TGTGCCAGCAGTTACGACAGGCCGAACACTGAAGCTTTCTTT. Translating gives CASSYDRPNTEAFF.

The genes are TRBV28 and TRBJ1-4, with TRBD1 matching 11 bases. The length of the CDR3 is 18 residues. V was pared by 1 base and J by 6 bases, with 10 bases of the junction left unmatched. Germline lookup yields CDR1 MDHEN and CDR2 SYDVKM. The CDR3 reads CASSLSGQGVSLYEKLFF. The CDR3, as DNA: TGTGCCAGCAGTTTATCGGGACAGGGGGTCTCTCTATATGAAAAACTGTTTTTT. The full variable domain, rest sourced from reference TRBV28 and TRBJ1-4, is DVKVTQSSRYLVKRTGEKVFLECVQDMDHENMFWYRQDPGLGLRLIYFSYDVKMKEKGDIPEGYSVSREKKERFSLILESASTNQTSMYLCASSLSGQGVSLYEKLFFGSGTQLSVL.

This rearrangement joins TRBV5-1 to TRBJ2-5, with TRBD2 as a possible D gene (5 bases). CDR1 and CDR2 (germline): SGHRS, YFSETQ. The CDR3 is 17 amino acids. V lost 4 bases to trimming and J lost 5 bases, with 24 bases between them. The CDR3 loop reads CASSPLEGGSLVETQYF. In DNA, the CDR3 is TGCGCCAGCAGCCCACTAGAGGGTGGCAGCCTGGTTGAGACCCAGTACTTC.

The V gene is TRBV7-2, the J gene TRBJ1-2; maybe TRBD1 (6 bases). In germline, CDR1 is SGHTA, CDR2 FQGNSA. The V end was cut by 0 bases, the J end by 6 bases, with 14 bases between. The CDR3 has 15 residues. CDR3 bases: TGTGCCAGCAGCTTAGCGTTAGAGGACAGCGATGGCTACACCTTC. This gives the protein CASSLALEDSDGYTF. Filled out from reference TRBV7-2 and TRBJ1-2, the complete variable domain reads GAGVSQSPSNKVTEKGKDVELRCDPISGHTALYWYRQSLGQGLEFLIYFQGNSAPDKSGLPSDRFSAERTGGSVSTLTIQRTQQEDSAVYLCASSLALEDSDGYTFGSGTRLTVV.

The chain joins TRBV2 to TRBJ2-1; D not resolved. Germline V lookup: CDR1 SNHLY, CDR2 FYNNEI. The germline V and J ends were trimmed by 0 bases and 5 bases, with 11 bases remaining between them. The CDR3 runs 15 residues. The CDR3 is CASSEAPFYNNEQFF. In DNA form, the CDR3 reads TGTGCCAGCAGTGAAGCCCCCTTTTATAACAATGAGCAGTTCTTC.

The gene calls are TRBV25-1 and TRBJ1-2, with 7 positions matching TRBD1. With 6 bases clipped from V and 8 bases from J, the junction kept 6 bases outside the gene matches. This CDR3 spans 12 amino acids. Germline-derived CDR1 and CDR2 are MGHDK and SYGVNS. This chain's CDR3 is CASSETGTGYTF. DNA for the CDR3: TGTGCCAGCAGCGAGACAGGGACGGGCTACACCTTC.

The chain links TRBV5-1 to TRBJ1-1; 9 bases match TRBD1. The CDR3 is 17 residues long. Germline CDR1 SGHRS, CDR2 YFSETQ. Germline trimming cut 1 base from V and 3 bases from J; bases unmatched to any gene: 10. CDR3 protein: CASSLTGQGFPDTEAFF. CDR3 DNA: TGCGCCAGCAGCTTGACGGGACAGGGTTTTCCGGACACTGAAGCTTTCTTT. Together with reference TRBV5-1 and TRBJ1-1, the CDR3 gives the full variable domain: KAGVTQTPRYLIKTRGQQVTLSCSPISGHRSVSWYQQTPGQGLQFLFEYFSETQRNKGNFPGRFSGRQFSNSRSEMNVSTLELGDSALYLCASSLTGQGFPDTEAFFGQGTRLTVV.

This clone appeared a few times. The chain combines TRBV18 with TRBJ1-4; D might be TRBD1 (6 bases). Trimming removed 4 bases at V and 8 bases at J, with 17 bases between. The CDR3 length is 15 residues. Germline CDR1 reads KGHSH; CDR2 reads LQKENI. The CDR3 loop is CASSQIQGVKEKLFF. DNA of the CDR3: TGTGCCAGCTCACAGATACAGGGCGTAAAAGAAAAACTGTTTTTT.

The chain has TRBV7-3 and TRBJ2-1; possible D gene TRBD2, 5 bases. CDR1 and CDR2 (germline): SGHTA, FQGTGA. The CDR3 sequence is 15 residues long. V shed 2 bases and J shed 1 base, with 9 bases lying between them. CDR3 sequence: CASSLVATSYNEQFF. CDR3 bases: TGTGCCAGCAGCTTAGTAGCGACGTCCTACAATGAGCAGTTCTTC. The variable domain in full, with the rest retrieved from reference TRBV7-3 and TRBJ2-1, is GAGVSQTPSNKVTEKGKYVELRCDPISGHTALYWYRQSLGQGPEFLIYFQGTGAADDSGLPNDRFFAVRPEGSVSTLKIQRTERGDSAVYLCASSLVATSYNEQFFGPGTRLTVL.

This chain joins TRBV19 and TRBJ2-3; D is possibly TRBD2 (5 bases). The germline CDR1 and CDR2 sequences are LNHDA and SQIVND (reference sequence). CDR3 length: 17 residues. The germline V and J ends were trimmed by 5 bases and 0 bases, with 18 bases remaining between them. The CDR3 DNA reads TGTGCCAGTAGTCACCCCCTGGGCGGGTTTAGCACAGATACGCAGTATTTT. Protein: CASSHPLGGFSTDTQYF. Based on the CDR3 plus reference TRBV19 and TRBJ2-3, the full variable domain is DGGITQSPKYLFRKEGQNVTLSCEQNLNHDAMYWYRQDPGQGLRLIYYSQIVNDFQKGDIAEGYSVSREKKESFPLTVTSAQKNPTAFYLCASSHPLGGFSTDTQYFGPGTRLTVL.

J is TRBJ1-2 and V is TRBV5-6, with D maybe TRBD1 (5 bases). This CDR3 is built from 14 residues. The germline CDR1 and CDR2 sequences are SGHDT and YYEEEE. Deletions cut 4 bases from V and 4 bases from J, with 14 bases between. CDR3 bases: TGTGCCAGCAGCCGGGGGGGTGGAGGCTATGGCTACACCTTC. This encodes CASSRGGGGYGYTF.

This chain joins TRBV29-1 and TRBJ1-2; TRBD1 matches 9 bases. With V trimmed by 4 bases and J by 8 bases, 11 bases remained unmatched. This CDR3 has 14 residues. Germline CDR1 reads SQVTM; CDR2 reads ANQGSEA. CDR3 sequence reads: CSVALTGGLMGYTF. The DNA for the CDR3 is TGCAGCGTTGCCCTAACAGGGGGCTTAATGGGCTACACCTTC.

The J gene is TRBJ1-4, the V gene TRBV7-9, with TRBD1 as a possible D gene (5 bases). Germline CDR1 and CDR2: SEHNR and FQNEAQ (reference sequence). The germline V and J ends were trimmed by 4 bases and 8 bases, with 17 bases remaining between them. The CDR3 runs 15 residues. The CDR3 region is CASSSERGFGEKLFF. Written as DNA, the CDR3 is TGTGCCAGCAGCTCAGAAAGGGGTTTCGGAGAAAAACTGTTTTTT.

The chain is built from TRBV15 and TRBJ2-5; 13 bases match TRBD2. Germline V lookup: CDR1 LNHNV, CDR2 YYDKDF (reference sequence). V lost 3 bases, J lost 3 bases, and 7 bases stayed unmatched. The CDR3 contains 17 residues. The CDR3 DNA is TGTGCCACCAGCAGTCTGGGACTAGCGGGAATTAAAGAGACCCAGTACTTC. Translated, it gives CATSSLGLAGIKETQYF. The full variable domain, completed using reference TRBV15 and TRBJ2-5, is DAMVIQNPRYQVTQFGKPVTLSCSQTLNHNVMYWYQQKSSQAPKLLFHYYDKDFNNEADTPDNFQSRRPNTSFCFLDIRSPGLGDTAMYLCATSSLGLAGIKETQYFGPGTRLLVL.

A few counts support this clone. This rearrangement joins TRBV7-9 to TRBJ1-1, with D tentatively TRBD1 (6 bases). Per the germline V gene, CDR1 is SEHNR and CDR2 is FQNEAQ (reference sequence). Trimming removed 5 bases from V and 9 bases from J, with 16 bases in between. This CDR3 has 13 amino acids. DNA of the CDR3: TGTGCCAGCAGCCCGGGACATCTAGCCCAAGCTTTCTTT. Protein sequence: CASSPGHLAQAFF.

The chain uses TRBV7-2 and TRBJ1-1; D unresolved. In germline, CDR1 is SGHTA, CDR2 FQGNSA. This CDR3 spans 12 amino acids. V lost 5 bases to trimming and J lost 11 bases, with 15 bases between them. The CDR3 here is CASSPRRRTAFF. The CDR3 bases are TGTGCCAGCAGCCCCCGTCGGAGGACGGCTTTCTTT.

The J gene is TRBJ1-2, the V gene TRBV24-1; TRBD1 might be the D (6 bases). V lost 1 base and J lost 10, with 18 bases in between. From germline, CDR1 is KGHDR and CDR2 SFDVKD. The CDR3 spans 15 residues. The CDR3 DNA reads TGTGCCACCAGTGATTTCTCTACAGGGAGTACCGTCTACACCTTC. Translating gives CATSDFSTGSTVYTF.

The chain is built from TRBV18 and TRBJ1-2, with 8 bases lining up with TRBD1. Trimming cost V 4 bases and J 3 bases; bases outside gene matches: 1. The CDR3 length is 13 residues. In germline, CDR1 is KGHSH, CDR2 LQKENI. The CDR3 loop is CASSQDRDYGYTF. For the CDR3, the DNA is TGTGCCAGCTCACAGGACAGGGACTATGGCTACACCTTC.

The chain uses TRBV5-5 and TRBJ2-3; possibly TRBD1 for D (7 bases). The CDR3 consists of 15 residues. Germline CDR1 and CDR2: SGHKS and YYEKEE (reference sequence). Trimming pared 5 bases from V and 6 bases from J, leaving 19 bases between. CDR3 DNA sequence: TGTGCCAGCAGTCCGACTAGAGGGGGCCACGATACGCAGTATTTT. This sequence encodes CASSPTRGGHDTQYF.

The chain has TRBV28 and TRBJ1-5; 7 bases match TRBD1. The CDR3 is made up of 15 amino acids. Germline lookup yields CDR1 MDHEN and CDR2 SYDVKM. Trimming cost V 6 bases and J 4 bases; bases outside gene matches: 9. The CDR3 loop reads CASRTRQGRNQPQHF. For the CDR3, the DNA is TGTGCCAGCAGGACCAGACAGGGACGGAATCAGCCCCAGCATTTT.

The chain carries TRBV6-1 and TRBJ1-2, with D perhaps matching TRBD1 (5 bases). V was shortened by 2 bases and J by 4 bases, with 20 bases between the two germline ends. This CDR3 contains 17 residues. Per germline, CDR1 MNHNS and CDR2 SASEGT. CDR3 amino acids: CASSEIPSQGSAYGYTF. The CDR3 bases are TGTGCCAGCAGTGAAATTCCCTCGCAGGGTTCTGCCTATGGCTACACCTTC.

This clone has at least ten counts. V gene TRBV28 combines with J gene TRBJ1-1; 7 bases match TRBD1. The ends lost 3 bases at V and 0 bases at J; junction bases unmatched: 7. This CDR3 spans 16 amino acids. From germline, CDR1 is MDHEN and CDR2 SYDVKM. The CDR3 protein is CASSLLTTGLNTEAFF. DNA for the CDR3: TGTGCCAGCAGTTTGCTAACGACAGGGTTGAACACTGAAGCTTTCTTT.

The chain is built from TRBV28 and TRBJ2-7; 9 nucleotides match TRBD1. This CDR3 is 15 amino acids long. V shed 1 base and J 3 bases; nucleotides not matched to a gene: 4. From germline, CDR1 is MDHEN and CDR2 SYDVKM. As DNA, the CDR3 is TGTGCCAGCAGTTTATCGGGACAGGGTGACTACGAGCAGTACTTC. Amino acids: CASSLSGQGDYEQYF.

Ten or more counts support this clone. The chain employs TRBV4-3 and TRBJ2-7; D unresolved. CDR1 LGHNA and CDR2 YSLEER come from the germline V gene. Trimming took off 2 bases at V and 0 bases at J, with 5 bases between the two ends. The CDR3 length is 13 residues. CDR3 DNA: TGCGCCAGCAGCCAATATCTCTCCTACGAGCAGTACTTC. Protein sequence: CASSQYLSYEQYF.